This T cell receptor beta chain derives from a study of blood T cell repertoires in COVID-19. Profiling relied on immunoSEQ multiplex PCR, and the TCRdb table lists in-frame clones only, not all of them. The sample lists under 250,000 clones, about 89% occurring once. This TCR was sampled from a woman between 55 and 75 years old who had recovered from COVID-19. The material sequenced was peripheral blood.

CDR3 bases: TGTGCCAGGGTTCCTTGGGGAGAACCGCCCGGAGGCACAGATACGCAGTATTTT. Residues: CARVPWGEPPGGTDTQYF. The rearrangement links TRBV3-1 (or the pseudogene TRBV3-2) to TRBJ2-3, with D perhaps matching TRBD2 (5 bases). The V and J ends lost 9 bases and 1 base respectively, with 26 bases between them. The CDR3 length is 18 residues. Looked up from germline, CDR1 is LGHDT and CDR2 is YNNKEL (reference sequence).